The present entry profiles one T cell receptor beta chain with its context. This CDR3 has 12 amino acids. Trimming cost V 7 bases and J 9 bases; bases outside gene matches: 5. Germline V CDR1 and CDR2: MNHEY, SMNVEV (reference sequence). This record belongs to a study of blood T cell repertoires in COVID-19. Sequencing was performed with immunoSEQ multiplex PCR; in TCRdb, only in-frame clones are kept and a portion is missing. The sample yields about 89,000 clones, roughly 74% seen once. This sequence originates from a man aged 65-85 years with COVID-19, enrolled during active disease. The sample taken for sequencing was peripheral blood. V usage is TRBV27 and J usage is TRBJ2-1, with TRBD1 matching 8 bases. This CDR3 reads CASTRGQGEQFF. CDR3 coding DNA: TGTGCCAGCACCAGAGGACAGGGTGAGCAGTTCTTC.